The 29 T cell receptor beta chains presented below share a single source sample, sequenced in a study of OX40 agonist ivuxolimab in advanced cancers. The table came from immunoSEQ multiplex PCR; TCRdb's copy has only in-frame clones and leaves some out. The sample has about 60,000 clones; 90% to 95% are singletons. The input for sequencing was CD4+ or CD8+ T cells sorted from blood, taken in a trial of the OX40 agonist ivuxolimab. These receptors originate from an adult with an advanced solid tumor such as melanoma, head and neck, liver or kidney cancer.

The chain couples TRBV19 to TRBJ2-7; tentative D call: TRBD1 (6 bases). Germline V gene lookup returns CDR1 LNHDA and CDR2 SQIVND (reference sequence). The CDR3 sequence is 13 residues long. Between the trimmed V and J ends, which lost 6 bases and 5 bases, there was a span of 14 bases. The chain's CDR3 is CASRDWPGDEQYF. As DNA, the CDR3 is TGTGCCAGTAGGGACTGGCCAGGGGACGAGCAGTACTTC.

The V and J genes are TRBV6-5 and TRBJ2-1, with TRBD2 matching over 11 bases. Germline V gives CDR1 MNHEY, CDR2 SVGAGI. This CDR3 is 15 amino acids long. J gave up 6 bases and V 0 bases, and 1 base lay outside the gene matches. The CDR3 coding sequence is TGTGCCAGCAGTTACTCGGGGACTAGCGGCAATGAGCAGTTCTTC. The encoded protein is CASSYSGTSGNEQFF.

The CDR3 reads CASSFSGTTYEQYF. The CDR3 nucleotides read TGTGCCAGCAGTTTCTCCGGGACAACCTACGAGCAGTACTTC. This chain links TRBV27 with TRBJ2-7; tentative D call: TRBD1 (6 bases). V was shortened by 3 bases and J by 2 bases, with 11 bases between the two germline ends. The CDR3 totals 14 residues. CDR1 and CDR2 (germline): MNHEY, SMNVEV (reference sequence).

The V gene is TRBV6-6, the J gene TRBJ1-2; 8 bases are shared with TRBD1. With V trimmed by 1 base and J by 6 bases, 7 bases remained unmatched. The germline gives CDR1 MNHNY, CDR2 SVGAGI (reference sequence). The length of the CDR3 is 15 residues. For the CDR3, the DNA is TGTGCCAGCAGTTACTTGGCAGGGGGCGCAAATGGCTACACCTTC. Its translation is CASSYLAGGANGYTF.

This sequence joins TRBV25-1 and TRBJ2-1; D remains unclear. This CDR3 spans 13 amino acids. Germline V lookup: CDR1 MGHDK, CDR2 SYGVNS. Trimming stripped 5 bases from V and 8 bases from J, with 13 bases between. CDR3 coding DNA: TGTGCCAGCAGTCCCACCACTCTCCATGAGCAGTTCTTC. The encoded protein is CASSPTTLHEQFF.

J is TRBJ1-3 and V is TRBV5-5; D is uncertain. V was pared by 2 bases and J by 4 bases, with 4 bases between. The CDR3 is 12 residues long. Per the germline V gene, CDR1 is SGHKS and CDR2 is YYEKEE (reference sequence). CDR3 amino acids: CASSFPGNTIYF. CDR3 nucleotides: TGTGCCAGCAGCTTCCCGGGAAACACCATATATTTT.

This clone was counted once. The CDR3 DNA reads as TGCGCCAGCAGCCAAGAGAGGACGGTCACCGGGGAGCTGTTTTTT. Translated, it gives CASSQERTVTGELFF. The chain employs TRBV4-3 and TRBJ2-2; the D is unclear. The CDR3 totals 15 residues. Trimming removed 0 bases from V and 4 bases from J, with 9 bases in between. CDR1 LGHNA and CDR2 YSLEER come from the germline V gene.

The chain recombines TRBV7-2 with TRBJ1-5, with 11 bases aligning to TRBD1. V lost 1 base, J lost 3 bases, and 5 bases stayed unmatched. The CDR3 covers 17 residues. Germline values: CDR1 SGHTA, CDR2 FQGNSA. The CDR3 DNA follows: TGTGCCAGCAGCTTAGACGGACAGGGGGCGTACAATCAGCCCCAGCATTTT. Protein: CASSLDGQGAYNQPQHF.

The gene calls are TRBV30 and TRBJ2-3; the D is unclear. The V end was cut by 2 bases, the J end by 2 bases, with 17 bases between. Germline loops: CDR1 GTSNPN, CDR2 SVGIG (reference sequence). The CDR3 extends over 16 amino acids. CDR3 in amino acids: CAWSPPYTFYTDTQYF. The CDR3 DNA sequence: TGTGCCTGGAGTCCTCCATACACTTTTTACACAGATACGCAGTATTTT.

This rearrangement joins TRBV11-2 to TRBJ2-3, with 14 bases lining up with TRBD2. The CDR3 runs 15 residues. With V trimmed by 5 bases and J by 8 bases, 6 bases remained unmatched. Per the germline V gene, CDR1 is SGHAT and CDR2 is FQNNGV. This CDR3 reads CASSPGLAGGVTQYF. CDR3 sequence (DNA): TGTGCCAGCAGCCCCGGACTAGCGGGAGGTGTTACGCAGTATTTT. Using reference TRBV11-2 and TRBJ2-3 for the parts outside the CDR3, the full variable domain is EAGVAQSPRYKIIEKRQSVAFWCNPISGHATLYWYQQILGQGPKLLIQFQNNGVVDDSQLPKDRFSAERLKGVDSTLKIQPAKLEDSAVYLCASSPGLAGGVTQYFGPGTRLTVL.

This clone was seen a single time. Other DNA sequences within the sample encode an identical CDR3. The chain couples TRBV19 to TRBJ2-7; 10 positions match TRBD2. The CDR3 consists of 14 residues. V lost 4 bases and J lost 0; bases outside the gene matches: 0. From germline, CDR1 is LNHDA and CDR2 SQIVND (reference sequence). CDR3 in amino acids: CASSRTSGSYEQYF. For the CDR3, the DNA is TGTGCCAGTAGTAGGACTAGCGGCTCCTACGAGCAGTACTTC.

The chain links TRBV29-1 to TRBJ2-7; TRBD1 agrees at 9 bases. CDR3 length equals 13 residues. Per germline, CDR1 SQVTM and CDR2 ANQGSEA. V was pared by 5 bases and J by 0 bases, with 2 bases of the junction left unmatched. CDR3: CSVRDRASYEQYF. CDR3 in DNA: TGCAGCGTTCGGGACAGGGCCTCCTACGAGCAGTACTTC.

The chain recombines TRBV11-2 with TRBJ2-7, with a tentative D call TRBD1 (6 bases). The CDR3 has 13 amino acids. Trimming left V 2 bases short and J 5 bases short, with 10 bases between. The germline gives CDR1 SGHAT, CDR2 FQNNGV. The CDR3, as DNA: TGTGCCAGCAGCTTACCCAGGGGAGACGAGCAGTACTTC. The encoded protein is CASSLPRGDEQYF.

Remarks on this clone: The same CDR3 is also encoded by other DNA sequences in this sample. CDR3 DNA: TGCGCCAGCAGCTTGCGCGGACAGGGAAGCACTGAAGCTTTCTTT. Protein product: CASSLRGQGSTEAFF. J is TRBJ1-1 and V is TRBV5-1; TRBD1 aligns across 8 bases. V was clipped by 1 base and J by 4 bases; unmatched bases: 6. The V gene's germline CDR1 is SGHRS and CDR2 YFSETQ. The CDR3 has 15 residues.

This clone was recorded only once. V and J are TRBV11-3 and TRBJ2-7; 8 bases are a match to TRBD1. This CDR3 has 14 amino acids. J was trimmed by 3 bases and V by 5 bases; bases with no gene match: 6. Looked up from germline, CDR1 is SGHNT and CDR2 is YENEEA. The CDR3 region is CASSTDRGIYEQYF. The DNA for the CDR3 is TGTGCCAGCAGCACCGACAGGGGAATCTACGAGCAGTACTTC.

The V and J genes are TRBV9 and TRBJ1-5, with 9 bases lining up with TRBD1. The germline V gene has CDR1 SGDLS and CDR2 YYNGEE. The J segment lost 4 bases and the V segment lost 9 bases, leaving 2 bases of the junction unmatched. The CDR3 spans 12 residues. DNA for the CDR3: TGTGCCACCGGGACAGGGAATCAGCCCCAGCATTTT. Residues: CATGTGNQPQHF.

The CDR3 DNA sequence: TGTGCCAGCAGCGTAGCAGGGGGACTAGCGGGAGCCAGATCCTTCCCACACGAGCAGTACTTC. Amino acids: CASSVAGGLAGARSFPHEQYF. This sequence joins TRBV9 and TRBJ2-7; 14 nucleotides agree with TRBD2. V dropped 0 bases and J dropped 5; count of bases not matched to a gene: 19. The CDR3 contains 21 residues. The V gene's germline CDR1 is SGDLS and CDR2 YYNGEE.

The V call is TRBV11-3, the J call TRBJ2-1; D is unclear. CDR3 length: 16 residues. With 0 bases removed from V and 0 bases from J, the gap between germline ends came to 9 bases. Germline CDR1 SGHNT, CDR2 YENEEA. The CDR3 sequence is CASSLEMGSSYNEQFF. The CDR3 nucleotides read TGTGCCAGCAGCTTAGAGATGGGTAGCTCCTACAATGAGCAGTTCTTC.

The CDR3 loop is CASSGREGSYNEQFF. The CDR3 bases are TGTGCCAGCAGCGGTCGTGAGGGCTCCTACAATGAGCAGTTCTTC. The V gene is TRBV9, the J gene TRBJ2-1; D possibly corresponds to TRBD2 (5 bases). Trimming removed 3 bases at V and 0 bases at J, with 10 bases between. Germline values: CDR1 SGDLS, CDR2 YYNGEE. This CDR3 has 15 residues.

The chain employs TRBV30 and TRBJ1-3, with D possibly matching TRBD1 (5 bases). This CDR3 contains 14 residues. Germline CDR1 reads GTSNPN; CDR2 reads SVGIG (reference sequence). V was shortened by 5 bases and J by 0 bases, with 11 bases between the two germline ends. The CDR3 spells CAWSDSSSGNTIYF. DNA for the CDR3: TGTGCCTGGTCCGACAGTAGCTCTGGAAACACCATATATTTT. The whole variable domain, filled in from reference TRBV30 and TRBJ1-3, reads SQTIHQWPATLVQPVGSPLSLECTVEGTSNPNLYWYRQAAGRGLQLLFYSVGIGQISSEVPQNLSASRPQDRQFILSSKKLLLSDSGFYLCAWSDSSSGNTIYFGEGSWLTVV.

This rearrangement joins TRBV13 to TRBJ1-1; a weak D match, TRBD1 (5 bases). Trimming pared 0 bases from V and 1 base from J, leaving 6 bases between. This CDR3 has 14 residues. CDR1 PRHDT and CDR2 FYEKMQ come from the germline V gene (reference sequence). Written as DNA, the CDR3 is TGTGCCAGCAGCTTAGGGGACACGAACACTGAAGCTTTCTTT. Residues: CASSLGDTNTEAFF. Supplemented by reference TRBV13 and TRBJ1-1, the full variable domain reads AAGVIQSPRHLIKEKRETATLKCYPIPRHDTVYWYQQGPGQDPQFLISFYEKMQSDKGSIPDRFSAQQFSDYHSELNMSSLELGDSALYFCASSLGDTNTEAFFGQGTRLTVV.

The gene calls are TRBV4-1 and TRBJ1-1; 9 bases map to TRBD1. The CDR3 runs to 16 residues. Per germline, CDR1 MGHRA and CDR2 YSYEKL. J was trimmed by 3 bases and V by 4 bases; bases with no gene match: 9. Written as DNA, the CDR3 is TGCGCCAGCAGCCGAAAACAGGGGGCTTCGGACACTGAAGCTTTCTTT. This codes for CASSRKQGASDTEAFF.

The chain is built from TRBV19 and TRBJ2-7; D is possibly TRBD1 (6 bases). Germline CDR1 LNHDA, CDR2 SQIVND (reference sequence). The CDR3 sequence is 15 residues long. The V gene lost 1 base and the J gene lost 3 bases, with 13 bases spanning the gap. The CDR3 protein is CASSIARDTFYEQYF. The DNA for the CDR3 is TGTGCCAGTAGTATAGCTCGGGACACATTCTACGAGCAGTACTTC.

V and J are TRBV15 and TRBJ1-3; D gene unclear. V lost 3 bases and J lost 0, with 9 bases in between. Looked up from germline, CDR1 is LNHNV and CDR2 is YYDKDF (reference sequence). The CDR3 contains 15 residues. DNA for the CDR3: TGTGCCACCAGCAGTGGATACAGCTCTGGAAACACCATATATTTT. Amino acid sequence: CATSSGYSSGNTIYF.

CDR3 sequence: CASSPGTALEFF. CDR3 coding DNA: TGTGCCAGCAGCCCAGGGACAGCTCTTGAGTTCTTC. The J gene is TRBJ2-1, the V gene TRBV7-9, with 7 nucleotides matching TRBD1. This CDR3 spans 12 amino acids. Germline CDR1 SEHNR, CDR2 FQNEAQ (reference sequence). The V segment lost 5 bases and the J segment 14 bases; nucleotides outside the gene matches: 9.

The V and J genes are TRBV6-1 and TRBJ1-1; D gene ambiguous. This CDR3 has 12 residues. Per the germline V gene, CDR1 is MNHNS and CDR2 is SASEGT. With 7 bases removed from V and 3 bases from J, the gap between germline ends came to 9 bases. The CDR3 loop is CASTPGYTEAFF. In nucleotides, the CDR3 is TGTGCCAGCACGCCGGGGTACACTGAAGCTTTCTTT.

The chain links TRBV28 to TRBJ2-7; 9 bases match TRBD2. The CDR3 extends over 15 amino acids. V lost 3 bases, J lost 2 bases, and 5 bases stayed unmatched. The germline V gene encodes CDR1 MDHEN and CDR2 SYDVKM. Here the CDR3 reads CASSFSAGGPYEQYF. CDR3 DNA sequence: TGTGCCAGCAGTTTCTCGGCGGGAGGGCCCTACGAGCAGTACTTC.

The chain combines TRBV5-1 with TRBJ1-2; no clear D. The CDR3 totals 14 residues. Germline CDR1 reads SGHRS; CDR2 reads YFSETQ. The V end was cut by 3 bases, the J end by 8 bases, with 17 bases between. The CDR3 nucleotides are TGCGCCAGCAGCTGGGATATGGGTATTCAGGGCTACACCTTC. Translating it yields CASSWDMGIQGYTF.

This chain joins TRBV30 and TRBJ2-3, with 7 bases matching TRBD1. Germline assignment: CDR1 GTSNPN and CDR2 SVGIG (reference sequence). The J segment lost 5 bases and the V segment lost 0 bases, leaving 14 bases of the junction unmatched. The CDR3 spans 17 residues. As DNA, the CDR3 is TGTGCCTGGAGTGTACATATGGGACAGCCCGTAGTAGATACGCAGTATTTT. Protein product: CAWSVHMGQPVVDTQYF.